The rows below give T cell receptor beta chains drawn from one sample of a study of beta chain features in type 1 diabetes. Sequencing used immunoSEQ multiplex PCR; TCRdb keeps in-frame clones, though not all of them. The table includes 430,000 or so clones, over 10% detected once. Sequenced material: naive CD4+ T cells from blood. These receptor sequences come from a woman under 30 in good health. The CDR3 runs from the conserved cysteine through the conserved F or W. The D gene is left open where the match is weak. The size entry is marked missing in some rows and otherwise reads once, few, many or a size class.

d_call	clone_size	j_call	v_call	cdr3_nt	cdr3_aa
.	few	TRBJ2-3	TRBV7-3	TGTGCCAGCAGCTTACTAGCAGATACGCAGTATTTT	CASSLLADTQYF
.	few	TRBJ1-1	TRBV9	TGTGCCAGCAGCGTAACGGGGCTGAACACTGAAGCTTTCTTT	CASSVTGLNTEAFF
.	.	TRBJ2-3	TRBV6-5	TGTGCCAGCAGTTCCAATGGCGCAGATACGCAGTATTTT	CASSSNGADTQYF
.	.	TRBJ2-7	TRBV30	TGTGCCTGGAGTGTATCGGGTAAGGGCGCCGTCTCCTACGAGCAGTACTTC	CAWSVSGKGAVSYEQYF
.	.	TRBJ2-3	TRBV7-7	TGTGCTAGCAGCTTATGGACCGAGGAGGAGCAGTATTTT	CASSLWTEEEQYF
.	.	TRBJ1-2	TRBV25-1	TGTGCCAGCAGTGAATTCCGGGGGAGCCGTGGCTACACCTTC	CASSEFRGSRGYTF
TRBD1	few	TRBJ1-2	TRBV4-1	TGCGCCAGCAGCCCGGGACAGGGGTCGATCGGCTATGGCTACACCTTC	CASSPGQGSIGYGYTF
.	few	TRBJ2-3	TRBV18	TGTGCCAGCTCACCGCGGACGAGTACAGATACGCAGTATTTT	CASSPRTSTDTQYF
TRBD1	many	TRBJ2-7	TRBV29-1	TGCAGCGGCTCCAGGGGGCCTACCTACGAGCAGTACTTC	CSGSRGPTYEQYF
.	once	TRBJ1-2	TRBV30	TGTGCCTGGAGTGCCAACCAGGGATTCCATGGCTACACCTTC	CAWSANQGFHGYTF
.	.	TRBJ1-2	TRBV7-9	TGTGCCAGCAGCACGACAGGAGCTCCCTATGGCTACACCTTC	CASSTTGAPYGYTF
.	few	TRBJ2-7	TRBV1	TGCACCAGCAGCCTTCTCTACGAGCAGTACTTC	CTSSLLYEQYF
.	few	TRBJ2-7	TRBV30	TGTGCCTGGGGAAGGAGCTACGAGCAGTACTTC	CAWGRSYEQYF
.	few	TRBJ2-2	TRBV29-1	TGCAGCGTTGAGGCTACAGCCAATACCGGGGAGCTGTTTTTT	CSVEATANTGELFF